The clone carrying this T cell receptor beta chain was observed a few times. The use of a sample-barcoded 5' primer and a J-beta primer mix characterized a second PCR of about 7 to 12 cycles. TCRdb analysed the 5' RACE reads with MiXCR anew, one entry per CDR3 protein. The sample lists about 1.4 million distinct CDR3 sequences, around 59% occurring once. The sample belongs to a study of blood T cells in healthy people across ages. Per sample, a minimum of 6.5 million PBMCs were isolated. Looked up from germline, CDR1 is MGHRA and CDR2 is YSYEKL. The CDR3 is 15 residues long. After removal of 0 bases from V and 6 bases from J, the junction contained 3 bases not matched to a gene.

The source of this sequence is a young man in good health. Sequencing input: blood. The chain is built from TRBV4-1 and TRBJ2-1; the match to TRBD1 covers 9 bases. CDR3 sequence reads: CASSQDRGQGNEQFF. CDR3 nucleotide sequence: TGCGCCAGCAGCCAAGACAGGGGACAGGGCAATGAGCAGTTCTTC.